This TCR beta chain derives from a study of regulatory T cells in long-lasting Graves disease. Libraries of TCR beta came from iRepertoire HTBI primers plus Arm-PCR of CDR3 regions. TCRdb re-derived calls from the multiplex PCR reads in MiXCR, one entry per CDR3 protein. Of some 460,000 distinct CDR3 sequences listed, 16% are singletons. The V and J ends lost 4 bases and 2 bases respectively, with 12 bases between them. CDR3 size: 13 residues. Per the germline V gene, CDR1 is DFQATT and CDR2 is SNEGSKA (reference sequence). Noted time point: newly diagnosed GD, antithyroid drugs for less than 3 months. TCR sequences were obtained from RNA taken from PBMCs. Clinicians diagnosed Graves' disease using American Thyroid Association guidelines. To note about this clonotype: A read error is possible here, since a much larger clone lies one base away.

The same sample was also studied in work on T cells in Graves' hyperthyroidism and ophthalmopathy.

The chain couples TRBV20-1 to TRBJ2-7; D tentatively fits TRBD1 or TRBD2 (5 bases each). The TCR was taken from a man aged 40-55 years with Graves disease. Sequencing used peripheral blood mononuclear cells (PBMCs), obtained at new diagnosis, from a patient treated with antithyroid drugs. The CDR3 is CSATRDEAYEQYF. CDR3 sequence (DNA): TGCAGTGCTACCCGGGACGAAGCCTACGAGCAGTACTTC.